This T cell receptor beta chain was captured in a study of PD-1 blockade in classical Hodgkin lymphoma. Profiling relied on immunoSEQ multiplex PCR, and the TCRdb table lists in-frame clones only, not all of them. The sample has 15,000 to 20,000 clones, over 60% seen once. All patients experienced relapse after autologous stem cell transplantation, and brentuximab vedotin exposure was variable. Complete response, partial response or progressive disease were the best responses. CDR3 size: 17 residues. This chain joins TRBV7-5 and TRBJ1-3. TRBV7-5 is termed a pseudogene. The source is a human donor with classical Hodgkin lymphoma. Source: peripheral blood mononuclear cells (PBMCs), taken before the second cycle of nivolumab. The CDR3 coding sequence is TGTGTCAGAAGCCAGTCCCGGCTTATCCCCTCTGGAAACACCATATATTTT. Translation gives CVRSQSRLIPSGNTIYF.